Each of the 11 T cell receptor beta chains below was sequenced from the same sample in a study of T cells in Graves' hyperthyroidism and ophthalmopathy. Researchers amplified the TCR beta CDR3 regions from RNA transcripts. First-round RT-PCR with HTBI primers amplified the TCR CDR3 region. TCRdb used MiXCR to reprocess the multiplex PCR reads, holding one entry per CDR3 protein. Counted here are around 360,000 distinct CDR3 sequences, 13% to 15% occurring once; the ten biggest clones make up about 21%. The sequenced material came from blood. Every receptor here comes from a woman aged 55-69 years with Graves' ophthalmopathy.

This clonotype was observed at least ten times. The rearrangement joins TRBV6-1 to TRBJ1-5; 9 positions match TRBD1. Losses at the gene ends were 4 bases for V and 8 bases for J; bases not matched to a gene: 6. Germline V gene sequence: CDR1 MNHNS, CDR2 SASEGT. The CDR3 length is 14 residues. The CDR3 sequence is CASSVTGGSKPQHF. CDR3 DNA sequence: TGTGCCAGCAGTGTCACAGGGGGCTCGAAGCCCCAGCATTTT.

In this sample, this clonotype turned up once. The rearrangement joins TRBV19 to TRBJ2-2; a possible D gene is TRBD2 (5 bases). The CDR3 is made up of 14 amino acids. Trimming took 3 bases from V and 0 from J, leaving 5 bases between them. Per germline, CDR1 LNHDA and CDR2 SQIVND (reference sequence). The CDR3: CASSIGANTGELFF. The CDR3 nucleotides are TGTGCCAGTAGTATCGGGGCGAACACCGGGGAGCTGTTTTTT.

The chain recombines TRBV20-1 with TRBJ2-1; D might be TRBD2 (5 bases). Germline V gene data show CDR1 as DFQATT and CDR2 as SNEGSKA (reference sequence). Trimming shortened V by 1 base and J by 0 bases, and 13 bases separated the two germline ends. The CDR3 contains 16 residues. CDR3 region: CSARGGDGVSYNEQFF. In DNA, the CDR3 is TGCAGTGCTAGAGGTGGAGACGGGGTCTCCTACAATGAGCAGTTCTTC.

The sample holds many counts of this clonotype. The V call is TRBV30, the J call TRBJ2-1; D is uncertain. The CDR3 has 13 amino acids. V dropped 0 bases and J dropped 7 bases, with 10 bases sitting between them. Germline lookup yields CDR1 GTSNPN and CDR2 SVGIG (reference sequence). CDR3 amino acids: CAWSVLVMNEQFF. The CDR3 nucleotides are TGTGCCTGGAGTGTACTTGTCATGAATGAGCAGTTCTTC.

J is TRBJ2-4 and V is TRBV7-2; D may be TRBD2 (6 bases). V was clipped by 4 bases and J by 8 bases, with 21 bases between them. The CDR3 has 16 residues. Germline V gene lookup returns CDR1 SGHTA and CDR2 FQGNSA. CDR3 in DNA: TGTGCCAGCAGCTCGCTGGGGACTCTTAAAGGGGACATTCAGTACTTC. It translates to CASSSLGTLKGDIQYF. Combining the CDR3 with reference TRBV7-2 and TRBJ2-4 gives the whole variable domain GAGVSQSPSNKVTEKGKDVELRCDPISGHTALYWYRQSLGQGLEFLIYFQGNSAPDKSGLPSDRFSAERTGGSVSTLTIQRTQQEDSAVYLCASSSLGTLKGDIQYFGAGTRLSVL.

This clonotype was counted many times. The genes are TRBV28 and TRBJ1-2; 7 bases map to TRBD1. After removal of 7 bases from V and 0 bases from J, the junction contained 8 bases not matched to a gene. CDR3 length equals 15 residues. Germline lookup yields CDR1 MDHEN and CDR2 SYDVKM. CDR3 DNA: TGTGCCAGCATCCAACAGGGGACTCCTAACTATGGCTACACCTTC. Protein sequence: CASIQQGTPNYGYTF.

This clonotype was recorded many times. The chain's CDR3 is CASSVEGGPSYNEQFF. The CDR3 DNA reads as TGTGCCAGCAGCGTAGAAGGAGGGCCCTCCTACAATGAGCAGTTCTTC. This chain connects TRBV9 to TRBJ2-1; tentatively, D is TRBD2 (6 bases). The ends were cut back, 0 bases at V and 0 bases at J, with 10 bases in the middle. The CDR3 is 16 residues long. Germline V CDR1 and CDR2: SGDLS, YYNGEE.

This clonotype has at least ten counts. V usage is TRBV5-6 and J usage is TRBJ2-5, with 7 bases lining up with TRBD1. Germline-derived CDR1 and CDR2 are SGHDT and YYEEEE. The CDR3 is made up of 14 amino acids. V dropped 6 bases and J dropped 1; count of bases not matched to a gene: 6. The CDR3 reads CASNLQGTQETQYF. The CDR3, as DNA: TGTGCCAGCAACCTACAGGGGACCCAAGAGACCCAGTACTTC.

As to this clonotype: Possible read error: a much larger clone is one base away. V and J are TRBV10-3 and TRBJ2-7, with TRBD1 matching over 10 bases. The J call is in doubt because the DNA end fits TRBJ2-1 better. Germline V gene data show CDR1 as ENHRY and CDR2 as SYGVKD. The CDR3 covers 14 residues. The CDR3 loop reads CAIRPGTGAYEQFF. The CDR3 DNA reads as TGTGCCATCAGACCCGGGACAGGGGCCTACGAGCAGTTCTTC.

The CDR3 region is CASSLAGQGDIQYF. As DNA, the CDR3 is TGCGCCAGCAGCTTGGCGGGACAGGGCGACATTCAGTACTTC. The chain joins TRBV5-1 to TRBJ2-4; 9 bases align to TRBD1. Germline trimming cut 0 bases from V and 8 bases from J; bases unmatched to any gene: 3. The CDR3 has 14 residues. Germline V gene lookup returns CDR1 SGHRS and CDR2 YFSETQ.

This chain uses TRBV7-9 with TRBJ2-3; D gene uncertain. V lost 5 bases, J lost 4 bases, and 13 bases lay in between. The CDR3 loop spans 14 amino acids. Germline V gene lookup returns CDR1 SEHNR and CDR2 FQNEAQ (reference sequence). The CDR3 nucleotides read TGTGCCAGCAGCCCTACCGTCTTGGCAGATACGCAGTATTTT. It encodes CASSPTVLADTQYF.